The clone carrying this T cell receptor (beta chain) appeared many times. TCRdb passed the reads through MiXCR, listing each CDR3 protein once. The table has some 400,000 distinct CDR3 sequences, around 18% seen once; the top ten hold approximately 10%. The CDR3 length is 16 residues. V lost 5 bases to trimming and J lost 5 bases; unmatched junction nucleotides: 11. The germline CDR1 and CDR2 sequences are SGHTA and FQGNSA. The data belong to a study of T cell repertoires in cytomegalovirus infection. This receptor was identified in a human donor in good health (CMV status not recorded). Some clones in this sample may be carry-over from other donors' samples. The V gene is TRBV7-2, the J gene TRBJ2-3; TRBD2 aligns across 9 bases. Source material: PBMCs. This chain's CDR3 is CASSVGLAPRVDTQYF. The CDR3 DNA sequence: TGTGCCAGCAGCGTGGGACTAGCCCCACGGGTAGATACGCAGTATTTT.